This T cell receptor (beta chain) was captured by sequencing in a study of Graves' ophthalmopathy and Graves' hyperthyroidism. Points from the study as a whole: Ophthalmopathy progression predictions by the model showed roughly 75% specificity and approximately 71% sensitivity. Blood also carried most expanded thyroid clonotypes exceeding 0.001 frequency.

The germline V gene has CDR1 MDHEN and CDR2 SYDVKM. The CDR3 is 16 amino acids. V shed 5 bases and J shed 1 base, with 15 bases lying between them. RNA transcripts were the source from which TCR beta CDR3 regions were amplified. First-round RT-PCR employed HTBI primers, with a second-round multiplex PCR after it. TCRdb re-derived calls from the multiplex PCR reads in MiXCR, one entry per CDR3 protein. This table has approximately 480,000 distinct CDR3 sequences, around an eighth appearing once. For donors with ophthalmopathy, the disease showed moderate-to-severe activity, reached CAS ≥3 and NOSPECS ≥4, and had lasted under 3 months. At least ten counts were recorded for this clonotype. Its target is not known.

This chain links TRBV28 with TRBJ1-5, with D perhaps matching TRBD1 (6 bases). Source material: blood. This clonotype was sampled from a woman in her 30s with Graves' ophthalmopathy. CDR3 loop: CASSLLTGQSNQPQHF. In DNA, the CDR3 is TGTGCCAGCAGTCTACTGACGGGACAAAGCAATCAGCCCCAGCATTTT. Looking up the rest from reference TRBV28 and TRBJ1-5 gives the full variable domain: DVKVTQSSRYLVKRTGEKVFLECVQDMDHENMFWYRQDPGLGLRLIYFSYDVKMKEKGDIPEGYSVSREKKERFSLILESASTNQTSMYLCASSLLTGQSNQPQHFGDGTRLSIL.